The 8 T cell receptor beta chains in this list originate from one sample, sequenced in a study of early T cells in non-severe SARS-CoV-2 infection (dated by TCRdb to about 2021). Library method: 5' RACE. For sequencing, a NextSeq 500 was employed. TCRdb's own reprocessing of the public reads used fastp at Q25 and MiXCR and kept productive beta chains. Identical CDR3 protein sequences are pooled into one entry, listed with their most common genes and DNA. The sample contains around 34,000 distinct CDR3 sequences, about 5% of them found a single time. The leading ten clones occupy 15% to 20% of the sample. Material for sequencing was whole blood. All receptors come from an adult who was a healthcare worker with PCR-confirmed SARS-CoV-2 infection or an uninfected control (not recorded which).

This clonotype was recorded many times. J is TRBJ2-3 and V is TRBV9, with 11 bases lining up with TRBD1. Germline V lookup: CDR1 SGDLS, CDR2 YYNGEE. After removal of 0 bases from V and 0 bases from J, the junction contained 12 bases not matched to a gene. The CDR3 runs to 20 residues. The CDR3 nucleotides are TGTGCCAGCAGCGTAGGGTTGGGACAGGGGGTTGAGGGTAGCACAGATACGCAGTATTTT. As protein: CASSVGLGQGVEGSTDTQYF.

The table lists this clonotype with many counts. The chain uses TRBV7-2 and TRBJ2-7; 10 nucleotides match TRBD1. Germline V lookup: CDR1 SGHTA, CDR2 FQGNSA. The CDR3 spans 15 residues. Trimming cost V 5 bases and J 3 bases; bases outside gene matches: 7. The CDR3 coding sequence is TGTGCCAGCAGCCACCCCGGGACAGGGGTCTACGAGCAGTACTTC. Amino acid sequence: CASSHPGTGVYEQYF.

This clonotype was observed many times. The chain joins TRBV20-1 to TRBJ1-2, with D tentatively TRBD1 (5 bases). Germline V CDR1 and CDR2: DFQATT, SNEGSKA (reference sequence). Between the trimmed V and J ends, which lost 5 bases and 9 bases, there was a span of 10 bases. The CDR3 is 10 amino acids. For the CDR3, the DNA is TGCAGTGCTGACACAGGAAGCTACACCTTC. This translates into CSADTGSYTF.

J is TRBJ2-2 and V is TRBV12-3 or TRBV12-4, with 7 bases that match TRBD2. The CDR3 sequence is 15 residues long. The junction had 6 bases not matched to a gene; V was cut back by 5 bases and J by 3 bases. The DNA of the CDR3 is TGTGCCAGCAGTAGCAATAGCGGGTACACCGGGGAGCTGTTTTTT. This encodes CASSSNSGYTGELFF.

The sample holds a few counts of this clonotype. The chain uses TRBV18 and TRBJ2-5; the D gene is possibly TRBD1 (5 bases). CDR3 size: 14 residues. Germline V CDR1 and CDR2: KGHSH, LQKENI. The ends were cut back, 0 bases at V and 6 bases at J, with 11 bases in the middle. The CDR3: CASSPPGQGQTQYF. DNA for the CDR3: TGTGCCAGCTCACCACCGGGCCAGGGTCAGACCCAGTACTTC.

The CDR3 sequence is CASSVGAEARRETQYF. The CDR3 nucleotides read TGTGCCAGCAGCGTAGGAGCGGAAGCCCGAAGGGAGACCCAGTACTTC. The chain joins TRBV9 to TRBJ2-5, with a tentative D call TRBD2 (5 bases). Per germline, CDR1 SGDLS and CDR2 YYNGEE. CDR3 length: 16 amino acids. V lost 0 bases to trimming and J lost 5 bases, with 17 bases between them.

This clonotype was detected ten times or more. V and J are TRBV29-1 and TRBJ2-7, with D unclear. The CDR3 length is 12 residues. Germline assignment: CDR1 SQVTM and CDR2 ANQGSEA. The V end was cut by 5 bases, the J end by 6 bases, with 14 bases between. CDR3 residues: CSVQEMLSEQYF. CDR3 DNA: TGCAGCGTTCAGGAAATGCTGAGCGAGCAGTACTTC.

The CDR3 DNA reads as TGTGCCAGCAGCCAATGGTATAAACGCCAAAGCACAGATACGCAGTATTTT. Translated, it gives CASSQWYKRQSTDTQYF. This chain uses TRBV3-1 with TRBJ2-3, with unresolved D. V lost 2 bases to trimming and J lost 0 bases, with 15 bases between them. Germline V gives CDR1 LGHDT, CDR2 YNNKEL (reference sequence). The length of the CDR3 is 17 residues.